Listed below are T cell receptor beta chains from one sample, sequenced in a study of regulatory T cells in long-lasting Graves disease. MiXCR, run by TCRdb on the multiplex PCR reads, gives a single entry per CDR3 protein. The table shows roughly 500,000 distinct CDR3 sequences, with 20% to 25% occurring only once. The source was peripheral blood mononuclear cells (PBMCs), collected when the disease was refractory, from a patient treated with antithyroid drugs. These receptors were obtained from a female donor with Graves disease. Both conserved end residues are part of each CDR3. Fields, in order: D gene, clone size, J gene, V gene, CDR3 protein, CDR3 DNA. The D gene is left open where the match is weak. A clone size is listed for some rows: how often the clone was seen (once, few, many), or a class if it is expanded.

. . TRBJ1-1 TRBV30 CAWSSTSFGAFF TGTGCCTGGAGTTCTACTAGTTTCGGAGCTTTCTTT
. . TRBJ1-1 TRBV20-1 CSARESGSGTEAFF TGCAGTGCTAGAGAATCAGGGTCCGGCACTGAAGCTTTCTTT
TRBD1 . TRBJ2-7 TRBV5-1 CASSPGQGAFFEQYF TGCGCCAGCAGCCCCGGACAGGGGGCGTTTTTCGAGCAGTACTTC
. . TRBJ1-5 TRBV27 CASSSTGRQPQHF TGTGCCAGCAGTTCAACAGGGAGGCAGCCCCAGCATTTT
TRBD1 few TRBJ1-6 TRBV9 CASSVQGAGSPLHF TGTGCCAGCAGCGTTCAGGGGGCTGGTTCACCCCTCCACTTT
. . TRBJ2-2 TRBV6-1 CASNPPIGEAGELFF TGTGCCAGCAACCCCCCAATAGGGGAAGCCGGGGAGCTGTTTTTT
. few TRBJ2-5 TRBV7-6 CASSRWRGETQYF TGTGCCAGCAGCCGATGGAGAGGGGAGACCCAGTACTTC
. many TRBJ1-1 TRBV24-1 CATSDPGVGAEAFF TGTGCCACCAGTGATCCAGGGGTGGGTGCTGAAGCTTTCTTT
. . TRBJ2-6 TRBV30 CAWSVGHLSGANVLTF TGTGCCTGGAGTGTGGGGCACCTCTCTGGGGCCAACGTCCTGACTTTC
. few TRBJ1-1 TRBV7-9 CASSPPVGYLDTEAFF TGTGCCAGCAGCCCTCCTGTGGGTTATTTGGACACTGAAGCTTTCTTT
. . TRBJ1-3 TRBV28 CASSWVFEGEGNTIYF TGTGCCAGCAGTTGGGTCTTCGAGGGGGAAGGAAACACCATATATTTT
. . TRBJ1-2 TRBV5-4 CASSSPGLQALYGYTF TGTGCCAGCAGTTCGCCGGGCCTTCAAGCCCTCTATGGCTACACCTTC
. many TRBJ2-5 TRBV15 CATSYQETQYF TGTGCCACCAGCTACCAAGAGACCCAGTACTTC
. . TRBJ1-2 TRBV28 CASIRSQARGYTF TGTGCCAGCATAAGGAGTCAGGCAAGGGGCTACACCTTC
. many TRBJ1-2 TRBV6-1 CASSNTGRSYGYTF TGTGCCAGCAGCAATACGGGACGGTCCTATGGCTACACCTTC
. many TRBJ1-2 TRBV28 CASRQPAPYGYTF TGTGCCAGCAGACAGCCGGCCCCCTATGGCTACACCTTC
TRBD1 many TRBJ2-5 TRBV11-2 CASSSYRGPQETQYF TGTGCCAGCAGCTCATACAGGGGGCCTCAAGAGACCCAGTACTTC
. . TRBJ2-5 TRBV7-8 CASRRRGGGETQYF TGTGCCAGCAGGCGACGGGGAGGGGGCGAGACCCAGTACTTC